This is a list of T cell receptor beta chains from one sample in a study of shared clonotypes between healthy human individuals. TCRdb's copy holds only in-frame clones and misses some; the assay was immunoSEQ multiplex PCR. The table includes 950,000 to 1,200,000 clones, about 72% detected once. The sequencing input was memory CD4+ T cells from PBMCs. All receptors derive from a man younger than 35 in good health. Some clones in this sample may be carry-over from other donors' samples. Both conserved end residues are trimmed from each CDR3. A D gene is named only where the DNA matches it firmly. Clone size is shown for a subset of rows, as once, few, many or a class of expanded clone.

CDR3 length: 13
V gene: TRBV7-9
D gene: .
clone size: .
J gene: TRBJ1-5
CDR3 protein: ASSFSGTPHQPQH

CDR3 length: 14
V gene: TRBV7-8
D gene: TRBD1
clone size: .
J gene: TRBJ2-7
CDR3 protein: ASSISFRDRAGKQY

CDR3 length: 13
V gene: TRBV18
D gene: .
clone size: once
J gene: TRBJ2-3
CDR3 protein: ASSDFRGPTDTQY

CDR3 length: 15
V gene: TRBV7-9
D gene: .
clone size: .
J gene: TRBJ2-3
CDR3 protein: ASSLEAGPGRAVTQY

CDR3 length: 12
V gene: TRBV7-9
D gene: .
clone size: .
J gene: TRBJ1-4
CDR3 protein: ASSLRATNEKLF

CDR3 length: 17
V gene: TRBV27
D gene: TRBD2
clone size: .
J gene: TRBJ2-3
CDR3 protein: ASSGGTSGRAWGTDTQY

CDR3 length: 11
V gene: TRBV28
D gene: .
clone size: .
J gene: TRBJ2-3
CDR3 protein: ASSPPGSRTQY

CDR3 length: 12
V gene: TRBV6-1
D gene: .
clone size: .
J gene: TRBJ1-4
CDR3 protein: ASRPGLSNEKLF

CDR3 length: 11
V gene: TRBV28
D gene: TRBD2
clone size: .
J gene: TRBJ2-1
CDR3 protein: ASSLSGLELLF

CDR3 length: 11
V gene: TRBV5-4
D gene: .
clone size: once
J gene: TRBJ2-5
CDR3 protein: ASSSRQEETQY

CDR3 length: 13
V gene: TRBV18
D gene: .
clone size: many
J gene: TRBJ1-4
CDR3 protein: ASSPDDRRGEKLF

CDR3 length: 12
V gene: TRBV28
D gene: TRBD1
clone size: .
J gene: TRBJ2-2
CDR3 protein: ASTGTVNTGELF

CDR3 length: 11
V gene: TRBV29-1
D gene: TRBD2
clone size: .
J gene: TRBJ2-4
CDR3 protein: SARTSGTDIQY

CDR3 length: 15
V gene: TRBV5-4
D gene: .
clone size: .
J gene: TRBJ2-5
CDR3 protein: ASSLFEGAVDSETQY

CDR3 length: 13
V gene: TRBV5-1
D gene: .
clone size: few
J gene: TRBJ2-5
CDR3 protein: ASSRLGTNQETQY

CDR3 length: 9
V gene: TRBV30
D gene: .
clone size: .
J gene: TRBJ2-7
CDR3 protein: AWRDEYEQY

CDR3 length: 14
V gene: TRBV5-1
D gene: TRBD1
clone size: many
J gene: TRBJ2-2
CDR3 protein: ASSPANRGSTGELF

CDR3 length: 12
V gene: TRBV28
D gene: .
clone size: .
J gene: TRBJ1-6
CDR3 protein: ASSPWTRNSPLH

CDR3 length: 11
V gene: TRBV7-7
D gene: .
clone size: .
J gene: TRBJ1-1
CDR3 protein: ASSLDQAAEAF

CDR3 length: 12
V gene: TRBV7-2
D gene: .
clone size: .
J gene: TRBJ1-2
CDR3 protein: ASSLSTGTNGYT

CDR3 length: 10
V gene: TRBV5-1
D gene: .
clone size: .
J gene: TRBJ2-2
CDR3 protein: ASSSRTGELF

CDR3 length: 13
V gene: TRBV7-2
D gene: .
clone size: .
J gene: TRBJ1-2
CDR3 protein: ASSPGSAGGYGYT

CDR3 length: 12
V gene: TRBV28
D gene: TRBD2
clone size: few
J gene: TRBJ2-1
CDR3 protein: ASSLGTSGAEQF

CDR3 length: 10
V gene: TRBV29-1
D gene: .
clone size: .
J gene: TRBJ1-1
CDR3 protein: SVKGGGTEAF

CDR3 length: 10
V gene: TRBV9
D gene: .
clone size: .
J gene: TRBJ2-1
CDR3 protein: ASSGLRVEQF

CDR3 length: 12
V gene: TRBV2
D gene: TRBD1
clone size: .
J gene: TRBJ1-5
CDR3 protein: ASGDSNSNQPQH

CDR3 length: 12
V gene: TRBV7-7
D gene: .
clone size: .
J gene: TRBJ2-3
CDR3 protein: ASSPGTASNTQY

CDR3 length: 12
V gene: TRBV28
D gene: .
clone size: .
J gene: TRBJ2-3
CDR3 protein: ASNKGGRGDTQY